This T cell receptor (beta chain) was identified in a study of T cell responses to AZD1222 COVID-19 vaccine. The assay was immunoSEQ multiplex PCR, and TCRdb's table has in-frame clones only and misses some. The data show about 53,000 clones, approximately 84% seen once. The V end lost 7 bases, the J end lost 0 bases, and 13 bases lay between the germline ends. This CDR3 is 16 amino acids long. Germline V gene sequence: CDR1 LNHDA, CDR2 SQIVND (reference sequence). Sequencing used peripheral blood, obtained on day 0 of AZD1222 vaccination. The V call is TRBV19, the J call TRBJ2-6, with no clear D. This TCR came from an adult in good health. The CDR3: CASTPGRSSGANVLTF. CDR3 DNA sequence: TGTGCCAGTACTCCGGGCCGGAGCTCTGGGGCCAACGTCCTGACTTTC.